The 26 T cell receptor beta chains below come from one sample, sequenced in a study of cytomegalovirus exposure and HLA in healthy donors. PCR primers comprised 60 Vbeta and 13 Jbeta primers. Repertoires were generated with immunoSEQ multiplex PCR, while TCRdb's copy carries only in-frame clones and drops some. The sample lists 150,000 to 200,000 clones; 78% were seen once. Sequenced sample: PBMCs. The receptors stem from a woman aged 30 to 39 in good health and CMV-seropositive.

The genes are TRBV10-1 and TRBJ2-3; a weak D match, TRBD2 (5 bases). Between the trimmed V and J ends, which lost 3 bases and 3 bases, there was a span of 10 bases. CDR3 length: 14 residues. The germline gives CDR1 WNHNN, CDR2 SYGVQD (reference sequence). Written as DNA, the CDR3 is TGCGCCAGCAGTGAAGTACTAGTAACAGATACGCAGTATTTT. It translates to CASSEVLVTDTQYF.

The chain couples TRBV5-1 to TRBJ1-6, with D unresolved. The CDR3 is 15 residues long. Trimming pared 0 bases from V and 7 bases from J, leaving 11 bases between. Germline assignment: CDR1 SGHRS and CDR2 YFSETQ. The CDR3 spells CASSLELPGNSPLHF. CDR3 sequence (DNA): TGCGCCAGCAGCTTGGAACTCCCAGGCAATTCACCCCTCCACTTT.

This sequence joins TRBV5-1 and TRBJ2-1; TRBD2 is a possible D gene (6 bases). The CDR3 is made up of 12 amino acids. CDR1 is SGHRS and CDR2 is YFSETQ in the germline V gene. V shed 3 bases and J shed 8 bases, with 9 bases lying between them. For the CDR3, the DNA is TGCGCCAGCAGCTCGGAGGGGCATGAGCAGTTCTTC. It codes for CASSSEGHEQFF. Full variable domain (remainder filled in from reference TRBV5-1 and TRBJ2-1): KAGVTQTPRYLIKTRGQQVTLSCSPISGHRSVSWYQQTPGQGLQFLFEYFSETQRNKGNFPGRFSGRQFSNSRSEMNVSTLELGDSALYLCASSSEGHEQFFGPGTRLTVL.

The rearrangement uses TRBV6-5 and TRBJ2-5; D may be TRBD2 (6 bases). V was cut by 3 bases and J by 3 bases, with 17 bases left in between. Germline V gives CDR1 MNHEY, CDR2 SVGAGI. This CDR3 is built from 16 residues. The DNA of the CDR3 is TGTGCCAGCAGTTATAGTCCGGCTAGCGCCGAAGAGACCCAGTACTTC. Its protein product is CASSYSPASAEETQYF.

This clone was observed a handful of times. The gene calls are TRBV9 and TRBJ2-7; 9 bases line up with TRBD1. CDR1 and CDR2 (germline): SGDLS, YYNGEE. CDR3 size: 16 residues. Trimming cost V 0 bases and J 3 bases; bases outside gene matches: 7. This CDR3 is CASSVGGGTGNYEQYF. In DNA, the CDR3 is TGTGCCAGCAGCGTAGGTGGCGGGACAGGGAACTACGAGCAGTACTTC.

The chain couples TRBV5-4 to TRBJ2-5; TRBD2 agrees at 8 bases. The assigned J gene may be wrong: the sequence end matches TRBJ2-7 better. Germline CDR1 is SGHNT and CDR2 is YYREEE (reference sequence). The CDR3 has 14 residues. CDR3 coding DNA: TGTGCCAGCAGCTTGCCAAGCGGGAGCTACGAGCAGTACTTC. Its translation is CASSLPSGSYEQYF.

The CDR3 bases are TGTGCCAGCAGTGACCAGGACAGGGGCTACGAGCAGTACTTC. Its protein product is CASSDQDRGYEQYF. The rearrangement joins TRBV2 to TRBJ2-5; 9 positions agree with TRBD1. The end of the DNA fits TRBJ2-7 better, so the J call may be wrong. CDR1 SNHLY and CDR2 FYNNEI come from the germline V gene. The CDR3 sequence is 14 residues long.

The chain combines TRBV10-2 with TRBJ2-3, with TRBD2 matching over 13 bases. Trimming cost V 7 bases and J 4 bases; bases outside gene matches: 2. The CDR3 length is 14 residues. Germline V gives CDR1 WSHSY, CDR2 SAAADI. CDR3 region: CASNGLAGADTQYF. The CDR3 coding sequence is TGCGCCAGCAATGGACTAGCGGGGGCAGATACGCAGTATTTT.

The gene calls are TRBV19 and TRBJ1-5, with 7 bases that match TRBD1. The CDR3 has 15 amino acids. J was trimmed by 6 bases and V by 5 bases; bases with no gene match: 10. Germline values: CDR1 LNHDA, CDR2 SQIVND (reference sequence). The CDR3 loop is CASSQNTGAGQPQHF. CDR3 in DNA: TGTGCCAGTAGTCAAAATACAGGGGCGGGTCAGCCCCAGCATTTT.

The CDR3 loop reads CASRPNGGFEEVDTQYF. DNA of the CDR3: TGCGCCAGCAGACCGAACGGGGGGTTTGAAGAGGTAGATACGCAGTATTTT. The rearrangement uses TRBV10-1 and TRBJ2-3; 7 bases match TRBD2. J gave up 5 bases and V 6 bases, and 17 bases lay outside the gene matches. The CDR3 has 17 residues. CDR1 WNHNN and CDR2 SYGVQD come from the germline V gene (reference sequence).

This clone has a single count. The CDR3 bases are TGCGCCAGCAGCCAACTACGAGCGCCTCGGCAGCCCCAGCATTTT. Translated, it gives CASSQLRAPRQPQHF. V and J are TRBV4-1 and TRBJ1-5; unclear D gene. This CDR3 has 15 residues. Trimming removed 2 bases at V and 7 bases at J, with 15 bases between. Looked up from germline, CDR1 is MGHRA and CDR2 is YSYEKL.

V is TRBV6-5 and J is TRBJ2-1; 12 bases align to TRBD2. Germline-derived CDR1 and CDR2 are MNHEY and SVGAGI. Trimming took 4 bases from V and 8 from J; bases not matched to a gene: 3. CDR3 length equals 14 residues. For the CDR3, the DNA is TGTGCCAGCAGTTCCTGGACTAGCGGGGATGAGCAGTTCTTC. Translation: CASSSWTSGDEQFF.

In its sample, this clone was seen once. This chain uses TRBV19 with TRBJ2-1; 11 bases map to TRBD2. CDR1 and CDR2 from the germline V gene are LNHDA and SQIVND (reference sequence). CDR3 size: 16 residues. V was pared by 3 bases and J by 0 bases, with 1 base of the junction left unmatched. The CDR3 loop reads CASSMTSGTSYNEQFF. In nucleotides, the CDR3 is TGTGCCAGTAGTATGACTAGCGGGACCTCCTACAATGAGCAGTTCTTC.

This clone was seen once. V gene TRBV4-2 combines with J gene TRBJ1-3, with no clear D. Per germline, CDR1 LGHNA and CDR2 YNFKEQ. The CDR3 extends over 14 amino acids. Trimming cost V 1 base and J 1 base, with 5 bases left between them. This CDR3 reads CASSQAGSGNTIYF. The DNA of the CDR3 is TGTGCCAGCAGCCAAGCGGGATCTGGAAACACCATATATTTT.

The genes are TRBV25-1 and TRBJ1-2; D uncertain. V gave up 5 bases and J gave up 6 bases, with 16 bases separating them. The CDR3 is 14 amino acids. The germline V gene encodes CDR1 MGHDK and CDR2 SYGVNS. CDR3 sequence reads: CASSLAPGWDGYTF. The CDR3 bases are TGTGCCAGCAGTCTAGCCCCAGGCTGGGATGGCTACACCTTC.

The chain recombines TRBV27 with TRBJ2-7; D unresolved. The V end lost 1 base, the J end lost 3 bases, and 13 bases lay between the germline ends. The germline V gene has CDR1 MNHEY and CDR2 SMNVEV (reference sequence). The length of the CDR3 is 15 residues. This chain's CDR3 is CASSLYSSPNYEQYF. CDR3 coding DNA: TGTGCCAGCAGTTTATACAGCTCTCCCAACTACGAGCAGTACTTC.

The CDR3 region is CASSQEGSETQYF. CDR3 nucleotide sequence: TGTGCCAGCAGCCAAGAGGGTTCGGAGACCCAGTACTTC. J is TRBJ2-5 and V is TRBV5-6; a weak D match, TRBD2 (5 bases). This CDR3 spans 13 amino acids. Between the trimmed V and J ends, which lost 4 bases and 5 bases, there was a span of 12 bases. Germline CDR1 and CDR2: SGHDT and YYEEEE.

The chain combines TRBV9 with TRBJ2-1; the match to TRBD2 covers 9 bases. J gave up 7 bases and V 0 bases, and 8 bases lay outside the gene matches. Germline CDR1 and CDR2: SGDLS and YYNGEE. This CDR3 has 16 residues. CDR3: CASSVEGLAGNNEQFF. The CDR3 region has the DNA TGTGCCAGCAGCGTAGAAGGGCTAGCGGGAAATAATGAGCAGTTCTTC.

The chain carries TRBV6-1 and TRBJ1-1, with D possibly TRBD1 on 6 matching bases. Germline values: CDR1 MNHNS, CDR2 SASEGT. The CDR3 has 14 residues. V was clipped by 8 bases and J by 0 bases, with 13 bases between them. The CDR3 is CASGHTGMNTEAFF. The CDR3 coding sequence is TGTGCCAGCGGCCATACAGGGATGAACACTGAAGCTTTCTTT.

DNA of the CDR3: TGTGCCAGCAGTAGACTGACCACAGATACGCAGTATTTT. The encoded protein is CASSRLTTDTQYF. The chain carries TRBV21-1 and TRBJ2-3; TRBD2, the table's D call, was not compared with the DNA. TRBV21-1 is reported as a pseudogene. CDR3 length equals 13 residues.

The chain is built from TRBV6-1 and TRBJ2-6; weak D call: TRBD1 (5 bases). The germline V gene has CDR1 MNHNS and CDR2 SASEGT. The length of the CDR3 is 16 residues. V gave up 4 bases and J gave up 1 base, with 11 bases separating them. CDR3 region: CASSVGQGSGANVLTF. The CDR3 bases are TGTGCCAGCAGTGTTGGTCAGGGATCTGGGGCCAACGTCCTGACTTTC.

The chain couples TRBV7-8 to TRBJ2-1; the D gene is possibly TRBD2 (6 bases). The ends were cut back, 1 base at V and 2 bases at J, with 6 bases in the middle. Germline V gene lookup returns CDR1 SGHVS and CDR2 FQNEAQ. The CDR3 covers 14 residues. The CDR3 is CASSLGRAYNEQFF. Written as DNA, the CDR3 is TGTGCCAGCAGCTTAGGGAGGGCCTACAATGAGCAGTTCTTC.

The chain combines TRBV2 with TRBJ1-5, with 8 positions matching TRBD1. Trimming removed 6 bases from V and 8 bases from J; junction bases left unmatched: 18. In germline, CDR1 is SNHLY, CDR2 FYNNEI. This CDR3 is built from 17 residues. CDR3 sequence (DNA): TGTGCCAGCAGCGCCATTATCGGACAGGGTATGGGGAAGCCCCAGCATTTT. Translation: CASSAIIGQGMGKPQHF.

The rearrangement uses TRBV7-2 and TRBJ1-1; TRBD1 is a possible D gene (6 bases). The CDR3 extends over 18 amino acids. Germline values: CDR1 SGHTA, CDR2 FQGNSA. Trimming took 5 bases from V and 0 from J, leaving 22 bases between them. The CDR3: CASSQAPRGPSLNTEAFF. CDR3 sequence (DNA): TGTGCCAGCAGCCAAGCACCCAGGGGACCTTCCCTGAACACTGAAGCTTTCTTT.

This chain connects TRBV14 to TRBJ1-2; no clear D. Germline V lookup: CDR1 SGHDN, CDR2 FVKESK. The V end lost 1 base, the J end lost 4 bases, and 7 bases lay between the germline ends. The CDR3 runs to 13 residues. CDR3: CASSQVTSYGYTF. CDR3 coding DNA: TGTGCCAGCAGCCAAGTAACTAGCTATGGCTACACCTTC. Full variable domain (rest looked up from reference TRBV14 and TRBJ1-2): EAGVTQFPSHSVIEKGQTVTLRCDPISGHDNLYWYRRVMGKEIKFLLHFVKESKQDESGMPNNRFLAERTGGTYSTLKVQPAELEDSGVYFCASSQVTSYGYTFGSGTRLTVV.

The V and J genes are TRBV2 and TRBJ1-2, with 7 bases lining up with TRBD1. CDR3 length equals 13 residues. V trimming: 4 bases; J trimming: 4 bases; junction bases outside the gene matches: 3. Germline V lookup: CDR1 SNHLY, CDR2 FYNNEI. In nucleotides, the CDR3 is TGTGCCAGCAGTGTACAGGGGATCTATGGCTACACCTTC. Its protein product is CASSVQGIYGYTF.